The clone carrying this T cell receptor (beta chain) has only a few counts. As yet, its antigen is unknown. This sample's time point: persistent/refractory GD, antithyroid drugs over 5 years with positive TRAb. The TCR library was made from RNA that had been extracted from PBMCs in TRIzol. An endocrinology department in Xi'an, China, recruited the patients. Construction of the TCR beta libraries employed iRepertoire HTBI primers in conjunction with Arm-PCR of CDR3 regions. TCRdb reprocessed the multiplex PCR reads via MiXCR and lists one record per CDR3 protein. The sample yields approximately 690,000 distinct CDR3 sequences, approximately 31% seen once. The CDR3 spans 14 residues. Trimming left V 0 bases short and J 2 bases short, with 11 bases between. Germline V gene lookup returns CDR1 DFQATT and CDR2 SNEGSKA (reference sequence). The data were obtained in a study of regulatory T cells in long-lasting Graves disease.

Overall study findings and caveats: Whereas new patients shared 800 to 1,000 public clonotypes, persistent patients shared more, at a few thousand. Persistent disease samples used TRBV28, TRBJ1-2 and TRBJ2-5 preferentially.

The receptor comes from a female donor with Graves disease. V and J are TRBV20-1 and TRBJ2-7; maybe TRBD2 (6 bases). Sequenced material: peripheral blood mononuclear cells (PBMCs), taken when the disease was refractory, from a patient treated with antithyroid drugs. The CDR3 region has the DNA TGCAGTGCTAGAGATGATACTAGCCCCTACGAGCAGTACTTC. The encoded protein is CSARDDTSPYEQYF.